The rows below give T cell receptor beta chains drawn from one sample of a study of OX40 agonist ivuxolimab in advanced cancers. Sequencing used immunoSEQ multiplex PCR; TCRdb keeps in-frame clones, though not all of them. The sample holds tens of thousands of clones, 92% seen once. Sequenced here: CD4+ or CD8+ T cells sorted from blood, sampled in a trial of the OX40 agonist ivuxolimab. These receptors were obtained from an adult with an advanced solid tumor such as melanoma, head and neck, liver or kidney cancer. The CDR3 runs from the conserved cysteine through the conserved F or W.

v_call	j_call	cdr3_aa
TRBV4-1	TRBJ2-7	CASSQEYSYEQYF
TRBV2	TRBJ2-7	CASSEGLAGAYEQYF
TRBV15	TRBJ2-7	CATSRAAGDEQYF
TRBV9	TRBJ2-7	CASSVASSSYEQYF
TRBV5-6	TRBJ2-5	CASSLIGEGTQYF
TRBV27	TRBJ1-5	CASSSWGQPQHF
TRBV7-9	TRBJ2-7	CASSTPGQPEQYF
TRBV2	TRBJ1-3	CASSESREGYGNTIYF
TRBV5-3	TRBJ2-3	CARSLACSGTDTQYF
TRBV5-6	TRBJ2-4	CASSFWSGEVAKNIQYF
TRBV10-3	TRBJ2-7	CAISADGSSREQYF
TRBV28	TRBJ1-3	CASSLQGVGNTIYF
TRBV27	TRBJ1-2	CASSPRGRNYGYTF
TRBV6-5	TRBJ2-1	CASSSITNEQFF
TRBV7-8	TRBJ2-3	CASSFPIEGTSTDTQYF
TRBV5-1	TRBJ2-3	CASSLGPTSGSLLDTQYF
TRBV19	TRBJ2-7	CASSIGGNEQYF
TRBV28	TRBJ2-7	CASSSLVQGTSYEQYF
TRBV11-2	TRBJ2-7	CASSLTGGSTYEQYF
TRBV2	TRBJ2-7	CASSEALGDRREQYF
TRBV30	TRBJ2-1	CAWSVTGYPGLAGGFEQFF
TRBV9	TRBJ2-2	CASSARTSGYTGELFF
TRBV27	TRBJ2-7	CASSESDTMYEQYF
TRBV5-1	.	CASSGDYVEQYF
TRBV7-8	TRBJ2-7	CASSHRDSLQTYEQYF
TRBV6-5	TRBJ2-1	CASRLSGSSYNEQFF
TRBV15	TRBJ1-5	CATSRDQSTDARQPQHF
TRBV10-3	TRBJ1-5	CAISENRGNQPQHF
TRBV5-8	TRBJ1-1	CASSRPRVAAFF
TRBV27	TRBJ1-3	CASTPRRHGTDPASSSGNTIYF
TRBV27	TRBJ2-3	CASSLAGGLTDTQYF
TRBV6-5	TRBJ1-1	CASSLEGTEAFF
TRBV11-3	TRBJ2-1	CASSSTGNEQFF
TRBV4-1	TRBJ2-7	CASSQVRGFSYEQYF
TRBV4-1	TRBJ2-7	CASSQARLTLGAAYEQYF
TRBV13	TRBJ1-2	CASSLGRIYGYTF
TRBV10-3	TRBJ2-3	CAISSGTSGVQDTQYF
TRBV4-1	TRBJ2-7	CASSKDRARYEQYF
TRBV5-4	TRBJ1-5	CASSRQGTVQPQHF
TRBV4-3	TRBJ2-2	CASSQDVGLAGLTGELFF
TRBV11-3	TRBJ2-5	CASGTEETQYF
TRBV9	TRBJ2-1	CASSVGGGYSGPFSYNEQFF
TRBV27	TRBJ1-1	CASSSVGVNTEAFF
TRBV4-2	TRBJ2-2	CASSLRGENPTGELFF
TRBV7-9	TRBJ2-1	CASRGTSGYNEQFF
TRBV7-8	TRBJ2-3	CASSAGRFRVDTQYF
TRBV7-9	TRBJ2-1	CASSSPGQNEQFF
TRBV7-2	TRBJ2-3	CASSLAPSGMADTQYF
TRBV6-6	TRBJ2-1	CASSYPRVFGNEQFF
TRBV28	TRBJ2-7	CASSKSRLTDEQYF